This T cell receptor (beta chain) was captured in a study of blood T cells in healthy people across ages. Looked up from germline, CDR1 is MNHNY and CDR2 is SVGAGI (reference sequence). The ends lost 7 bases at V and 6 bases at J; junction bases unmatched: 13. This CDR3 region has 15 residues. Combining a sample-barcoded 5' primer with a J-beta primer mix, a second PCR ran for about 6 to 12 cycles. TCRdb called the 5' RACE reads again in MiXCR, with one record for every CDR3 protein. The sample yields roughly 680,000 distinct CDR3 sequences, 40% to 65% seen once. The receptor's source is a woman older than 75 in good health. Material: blood. The chain links TRBV6-6 to TRBJ2-3; the match to TRBD2 covers 7 bases. This CDR3 reads CASTQPGGGFDTQYF. Written as DNA, the CDR3 is TGTGCCAGCACCCAGCCGGGGGGTGGGTTCGATACGCAGTATTTT.